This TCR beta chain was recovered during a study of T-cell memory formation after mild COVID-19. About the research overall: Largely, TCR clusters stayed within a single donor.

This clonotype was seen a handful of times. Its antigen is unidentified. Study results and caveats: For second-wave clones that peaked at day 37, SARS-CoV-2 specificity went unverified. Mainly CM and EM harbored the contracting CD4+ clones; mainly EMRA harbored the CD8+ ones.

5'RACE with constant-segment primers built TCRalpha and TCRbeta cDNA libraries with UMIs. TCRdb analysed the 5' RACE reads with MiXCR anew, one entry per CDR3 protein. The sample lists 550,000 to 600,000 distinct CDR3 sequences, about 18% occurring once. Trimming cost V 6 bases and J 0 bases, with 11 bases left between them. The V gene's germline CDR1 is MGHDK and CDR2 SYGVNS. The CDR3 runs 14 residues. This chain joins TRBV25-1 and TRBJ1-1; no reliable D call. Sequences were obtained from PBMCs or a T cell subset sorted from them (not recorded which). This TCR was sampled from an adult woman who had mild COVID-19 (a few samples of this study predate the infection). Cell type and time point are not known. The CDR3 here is CASSGLGMNTEAFF. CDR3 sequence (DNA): TGTGCCAGCAGCGGATTGGGGATGAACACTGAAGCTTTCTTT.